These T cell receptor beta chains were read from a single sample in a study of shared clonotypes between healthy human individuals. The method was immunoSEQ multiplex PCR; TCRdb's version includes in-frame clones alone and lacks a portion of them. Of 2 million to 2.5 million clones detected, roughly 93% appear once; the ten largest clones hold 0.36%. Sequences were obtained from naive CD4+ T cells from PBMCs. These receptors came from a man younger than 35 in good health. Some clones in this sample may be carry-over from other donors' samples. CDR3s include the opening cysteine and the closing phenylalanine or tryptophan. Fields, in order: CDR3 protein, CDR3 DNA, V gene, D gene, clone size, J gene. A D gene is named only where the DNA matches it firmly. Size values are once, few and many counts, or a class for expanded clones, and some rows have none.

CDR3 protein: CASSKLRGGTGELFF
CDR3 DNA: TGTGCCAGCAGTAAGCTCAGAGGGGGCACCGGGGAGCTGTTTTTT
V gene: TRBV28
D gene: NA
clone size: NA
J gene: TRBJ2-2

CDR3 protein: CASSLPPTNTGELFF
CDR3 DNA: TGTGCCAGCAGCCTCCCACCGACGAACACCGGGGAGCTGTTTTTT
V gene: TRBV4-2
D gene: NA
clone size: NA
J gene: TRBJ2-2

CDR3 protein: CASRNIGSGNTIYF
CDR3 DNA: TGTGCCAGCAGGAACATCGGCTCTGGAAACACCATATATTTT
V gene: TRBV11-2
D gene: NA
clone size: NA
J gene: TRBJ1-3

CDR3 protein: CASSPTGGGLETQYF
CDR3 DNA: TGTGCCAGCTCACCAACGGGAGGTGGTCTTGAGACCCAGTACTTC
V gene: TRBV18
D gene: TRBD2
clone size: once
J gene: TRBJ2-5

CDR3 protein: CASSLGVSGRASGELFF
CDR3 DNA: TGTGCCAGCAGCTTAGGGGTGAGCGGGAGGGCCTCCGGGGAGCTGTTTTTT
V gene: TRBV7-2
D gene: TRBD2
clone size: NA
J gene: TRBJ2-2

CDR3 protein: CASSLAGRGSYEQYF
CDR3 DNA: TGTGCCAGCAGCTTAGCTGGAAGGGGGTCCTACGAGCAGTACTTC
V gene: TRBV7-2
D gene: NA
clone size: NA
J gene: TRBJ2-7

CDR3 protein: CASNDRGGAPLVSGYTF
CDR3 DNA: TGTGCCAGCAACGATCGAGGGGGAGCGCCCTTGGTGAGCGGCTACACCTTC
V gene: TRBV28
D gene: NA
clone size: NA
J gene: TRBJ1-2

CDR3 protein: CATSRDRVRTAEQFF
CDR3 DNA: TGTGCCACCAGCAGAGACAGGGTCCGGACCGCCGAGCAGTTCTTC
V gene: TRBV15
D gene: NA
clone size: NA
J gene: TRBJ2-1

CDR3 protein: CASSVRGMRPGELFF
CDR3 DNA: TGTGCCAGCAGTGTCCGGGGTATGAGGCCCGGGGAGCTGTTTTTT
V gene: TRBV6-5
D gene: NA
clone size: NA
J gene: TRBJ2-2

CDR3 protein: CASSPSSSYEQYF
CDR3 DNA: TGTGCCAGCAGCCCGTCAAGCTCCTACGAGCAGTACTTC
V gene: TRBV7-3
D gene: NA
clone size: NA
J gene: TRBJ2-7

CDR3 protein: CASSTPGANHQPQHF
CDR3 DNA: TGTGCCAGCAGTACCCCCGGGGCCAATCATCAGCCCCAGCATTTT
V gene: TRBV28
D gene: NA
clone size: NA
J gene: TRBJ1-5

CDR3 protein: CAIRGQGFLGSYEQYF
CDR3 DNA: TGTGCCATCAGAGGACAGGGGTTCCTCGGCTCCTACGAGCAGTACTTC
V gene: TRBV28
D gene: TRBD1
clone size: NA
J gene: TRBJ2-7

CDR3 protein: CASSMDRSYEQYF
CDR3 DNA: TGTGCCAGCTCCATGGACAGGTCCTACGAGCAGTACTTC
V gene: TRBV18
D gene: TRBD1
clone size: NA
J gene: TRBJ2-7

CDR3 protein: CTSSLGGLASNHEQYF
CDR3 DNA: TGTACCAGCAGCTTAGGTGGACTAGCCTCTAACCACGAGCAGTACTTC
V gene: TRBV13
D gene: TRBD2
clone size: NA
J gene: TRBJ2-7

CDR3 protein: CASTDSSGRVTDTQYF
CDR3 DNA: TGTGCCAGTACCGATTCATCCGGGAGGGTCACAGATACGCAGTATTTT
V gene: TRBV19
D gene: TRBD2
clone size: NA
J gene: TRBJ2-3

CDR3 protein: CASSPGQPEHYEQYF
CDR3 DNA: TGTGCCAGCTCACCTGGACAACCGGAACACTACGAGCAGTACTTC
V gene: TRBV18
D gene: NA
clone size: NA
J gene: TRBJ2-7

CDR3 protein: CASSPSSGVSSYNEQFF
CDR3 DNA: TGCGCCAGCAGCCCGTCTAGCGGGGTGAGCTCCTACAATGAGCAGTTCTTC
V gene: TRBV4-1
D gene: TRBD2
clone size: NA
J gene: TRBJ2-1

CDR3 protein: CAWSVSGTGYTF
CDR3 DNA: TGTGCCTGGAGTGTGTCGGGAACAGGCTACACCTTC
V gene: TRBV30
D gene: NA
clone size: NA
J gene: TRBJ1-2

CDR3 protein: CASSPKRWRNEQFF
CDR3 DNA: TGTGCCAGCAGCCCCAAGCGTTGGAGGAATGAGCAGTTCTTC
V gene: TRBV21-1
D gene: NA
clone size: NA
J gene: TRBJ2-1

CDR3 protein: CSVFTGQGSIVTFF
CDR3 DNA: TGCAGCGTTTTTACGGGACAGGGGTCAATCGTTACCTTCTTC
V gene: TRBV29-1
D gene: TRBD1
clone size: NA
J gene: TRBJ2-1

CDR3 protein: CASSFGTPPDTQYF
CDR3 DNA: TGTGCCAGCAGCTTCGGGACTCCCCCAGATACGCAGTATTTT
V gene: TRBV7-2
D gene: NA
clone size: NA
J gene: TRBJ2-3

CDR3 protein: CASSTSKVGGGEQYF
CDR3 DNA: TGTGCCAGCAGCACCTCGAAGGTGGGGGGAGGCGAGCAGTACTTC
V gene: TRBV5-8
D gene: NA
clone size: NA
J gene: TRBJ2-7

CDR3 protein: CALLSRTAFF
CDR3 DNA: TGTGCCCTCCTGAGTCGGACAGCTTTCTTT
V gene: TRBV30
D gene: NA
clone size: NA
J gene: TRBJ1-1

CDR3 protein: CASSLGPGGGTDTQYF
CDR3 DNA: TGTGCCAGCAGCTTAGGACCGGGAGGGGGCACAGATACGCAGTATTTT
V gene: TRBV7-6
D gene: TRBD2
clone size: NA
J gene: TRBJ2-3

CDR3 protein: CASSSQGAATNEKLFF
CDR3 DNA: TGTGCCAGCAGTTCCCAAGGGGCAGCAACTAATGAAAAACTGTTTTTT
V gene: TRBV27
D gene: NA
clone size: NA
J gene: TRBJ1-4

CDR3 protein: CASSPPSGREDTQYF
CDR3 DNA: TGTGCCAGCTCACCACCTAGCGGGAGAGAAGATACGCAGTATTTT
V gene: TRBV18
D gene: TRBD2
clone size: NA
J gene: TRBJ2-3

CDR3 protein: CASSQFISGGHEQYF
CDR3 DNA: TGCGCCAGCAGTCAATTTATCTCAGGGGGCCACGAGCAGTACTTC
V gene: TRBV23-1
D gene: TRBD1
clone size: NA
J gene: TRBJ2-7

CDR3 protein: CASSRTGSTGELFF
CDR3 DNA: TGTGCCAGTAGTCGGACAGGTTCCACCGGGGAGCTGTTTTTT
V gene: TRBV19
D gene: TRBD1
clone size: NA
J gene: TRBJ2-2

CDR3 protein: CASSDRGRELFF
CDR3 DNA: TGTGCCAGCAGTGACAGGGGTCGGGAGCTGTTTTTT
V gene: TRBV6-5
D gene: TRBD1
clone size: NA
J gene: TRBJ2-2

CDR3 protein: CASSEQGADTQYF
CDR3 DNA: TGTGCCAGCAGTGAACAGGGAGCAGATACGCAGTATTTT
V gene: TRBV2
D gene: NA
clone size: NA
J gene: TRBJ2-3

CDR3 protein: CSVGTRRNYGYTF
CDR3 DNA: TGCAGCGTAGGGACAAGGCGTAACTATGGCTACACCTTC
V gene: TRBV29-1
D gene: NA
clone size: NA
J gene: TRBJ1-2

CDR3 protein: CASSLDRDGEKLFF
CDR3 DNA: TGTGCCAGCAGCTTAGACAGGGACGGCGAAAAACTGTTTTTT
V gene: TRBV7-3
D gene: TRBD1
clone size: NA
J gene: TRBJ1-4

CDR3 protein: CASSLLGREQFF
CDR3 DNA: TGTGCCAGCAGCCTCCTTGGTCGGGAGCAGTTCTTC
V gene: TRBV7-3
D gene: NA
clone size: once
J gene: TRBJ2-1

CDR3 protein: CASSLMVAGELFF
CDR3 DNA: TGCGCCAGCAGCTTGATGGTCGCCGGGGAGCTGTTTTTT
V gene: TRBV5-1
D gene: NA
clone size: NA
J gene: TRBJ2-2

CDR3 protein: CASSSDRINEKLFF
CDR3 DNA: TGTGCCAGCAGTTCGGACAGGATTAATGAAAAACTGTTTTTT
V gene: TRBV28
D gene: TRBD1
clone size: NA
J gene: TRBJ1-4

CDR3 protein: CASSPAGGSNEQFF
CDR3 DNA: TGTGCCAGCTCCCCAGCGGGAGGATCGAATGAGCAGTTCTTC
V gene: TRBV18
D gene: TRBD2
clone size: once
J gene: TRBJ2-1

CDR3 protein: CASSESGVSQQYF
CDR3 DNA: TGTGCCAGCAGTGAGTCAGGGGTCTCACAGCAGTACTTC
V gene: TRBV25-1
D gene: NA
clone size: NA
J gene: TRBJ2-7

CDR3 protein: CASSSRGLAGFNEQFF
CDR3 DNA: TGTGCCAGCAGCTCTCGGGGGCTAGCGGGTTTCAATGAGCAGTTCTTC
V gene: TRBV11-2
D gene: TRBD2
clone size: NA
J gene: TRBJ2-1

CDR3 protein: CASSLEASGRLAQFF
CDR3 DNA: TGCGCCAGCAGCTTGGAGGCTAGCGGGCGTCTAGCGCAGTTCTTC
V gene: TRBV5-1
D gene: TRBD2
clone size: NA
J gene: TRBJ2-1

CDR3 protein: CASSSPLGDEQYF
CDR3 DNA: TGTGCCAGCAGCTCCCCATTAGGGGACGAGCAGTACTTC
V gene: TRBV13
D gene: NA
clone size: NA
J gene: TRBJ2-7

CDR3 protein: CASTYLAGSDNEQFF
CDR3 DNA: TGCGCCAGCACCTACCTAGCGGGATCTGACAATGAGCAGTTCTTC
V gene: TRBV5-1
D gene: TRBD2
clone size: NA
J gene: TRBJ2-1

CDR3 protein: CASSYSGGNTEAFF
CDR3 DNA: TGTGCCAGCAGTTACTCTGGAGGGAACACTGAAGCTTTCTTT
V gene: TRBV6-6
D gene: NA
clone size: NA
J gene: TRBJ1-1

CDR3 protein: CASSPKSRESRTDTQYF
CDR3 DNA: TGTGCCAGCAGCCCAAAGTCCCGGGAGTCCCGCACAGATACGCAGTATTTT
V gene: TRBV4-2
D gene: NA
clone size: NA
J gene: TRBJ2-3

CDR3 protein: CASSFGQGQDTQYF
CDR3 DNA: TGTGCCAGCAGCTTCGGACAGGGGCAAGATACGCAGTATTTT
V gene: TRBV5-4
D gene: TRBD1
clone size: NA
J gene: TRBJ2-3

CDR3 protein: CASSEPTGVEAFF
CDR3 DNA: TGCGCCAGCAGCGAACCGACAGGGGTAGAAGCTTTCTTT
V gene: TRBV5-1
D gene: TRBD1
clone size: once
J gene: TRBJ1-1

CDR3 protein: CASSDWDRSTYEQYF
CDR3 DNA: TGCGCCAGCAGTGATTGGGACAGGTCGACCTACGAGCAGTACTTC
V gene: TRBV10-2
D gene: TRBD1
clone size: NA
J gene: TRBJ2-7

CDR3 protein: CASSHGLAGGPEVEEQYF
CDR3 DNA: TGTGCCAGCAGCCACGGGCTAGCGGGAGGGCCGGAGGTGGAGGAGCAGTACTTC
V gene: TRBV5-5
D gene: TRBD2
clone size: once
J gene: TRBJ2-7

CDR3 protein: CATDSGGSPLHF
CDR3 DNA: TGTGCCACCGACAGCGGGGGTTCACCCCTCCACTTT
V gene: TRBV28
D gene: NA
clone size: once
J gene: TRBJ1-6

CDR3 protein: CASSVDRGDQPQHF
CDR3 DNA: TGTGCCAGCAGTGTGGACAGGGGTGACCAGCCCCAGCATTTT
V gene: TRBV2
D gene: TRBD1
clone size: NA
J gene: TRBJ1-5

CDR3 protein: CASSYRTGAYGYTF
CDR3 DNA: TGTGCCAGCAGTTACCGGACAGGGGCCTATGGCTACACCTTC
V gene: TRBV7-6
D gene: TRBD1
clone size: NA
J gene: TRBJ1-2

CDR3 protein: CASSFGTSGRSNYNEQFF
CDR3 DNA: TGTGCCAGCAGTTTCGGGACTAGCGGGAGGAGCAACTACAATGAGCAGTTCTTC
V gene: TRBV28
D gene: TRBD2
clone size: once
J gene: TRBJ2-1

CDR3 protein: CASSVSRNTGELFF
CDR3 DNA: TGTGCCAGCAGCGTTAGCCGGAACACCGGGGAGCTGTTTTTT
V gene: TRBV9
D gene: NA
clone size: NA
J gene: TRBJ2-2

CDR3 protein: CASRRFAKLDGTYEQYF
CDR3 DNA: TGTGCCAGCAGGAGGTTCGCAAAATTGGACGGCACCTACGAGCAGTACTTC
V gene: TRBV27
D gene: NA
clone size: once
J gene: TRBJ2-7

CDR3 protein: CASSGDRGVEAFF
CDR3 DNA: TGTGCCAGCAGCGGAGACAGGGGAGTTGAAGCTTTCTTT
V gene: TRBV7-2
D gene: TRBD1
clone size: NA
J gene: TRBJ1-1

CDR3 protein: CASSLEQNTDTQYF
CDR3 DNA: TGTGCCAGCAGCTTAGAACAGAACACAGATACGCAGTATTTT
V gene: TRBV11-2
D gene: NA
clone size: NA
J gene: TRBJ2-3

CDR3 protein: CSVEAAGGTYNEQFF
CDR3 DNA: TGCAGCGTTGAAGCGGCAGGGGGAACCTACAATGAGCAGTTCTTC
V gene: TRBV29-1
D gene: TRBD1
clone size: NA
J gene: TRBJ2-1

CDR3 protein: CASSEEQETQYF
CDR3 DNA: TGTGCCAGCAGTGAGGAACAAGAGACCCAGTACTTC
V gene: TRBV2
D gene: NA
clone size: NA
J gene: TRBJ2-5

CDR3 protein: CASSTGTLKLFF
CDR3 DNA: TGTGCCAGCAGCACCGGGACACTTAAACTGTTTTTT
V gene: TRBV28
D gene: NA
clone size: NA
J gene: TRBJ1-4

CDR3 protein: CASSPWEVPPYGYTF
CDR3 DNA: TGTGCCAGCAGCCCCTGGGAGGTCCCGCCATATGGCTACACCTTC
V gene: TRBV28
D gene: NA
clone size: NA
J gene: TRBJ1-2